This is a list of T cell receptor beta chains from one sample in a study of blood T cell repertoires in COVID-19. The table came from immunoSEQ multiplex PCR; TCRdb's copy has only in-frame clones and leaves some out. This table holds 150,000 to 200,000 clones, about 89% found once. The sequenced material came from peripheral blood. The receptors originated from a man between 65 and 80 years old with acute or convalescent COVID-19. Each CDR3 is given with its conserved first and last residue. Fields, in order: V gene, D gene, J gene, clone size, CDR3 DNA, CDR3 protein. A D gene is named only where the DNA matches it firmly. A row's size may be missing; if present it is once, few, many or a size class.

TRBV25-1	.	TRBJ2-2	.	TGTGCCAGCAGTGAATTTACAGGGAGAAGCACCGGGGAGCTGTTTTTT	CASSEFTGRSTGELFF
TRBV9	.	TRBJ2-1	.	TGTGCCAGCAGCCCAATAACAAGACTGCCGTACAATGAGCAGTTCTTC	CASSPITRLPYNEQFF
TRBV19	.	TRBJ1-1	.	TGTGCCAGTAGTCCTAAAAGTCAGGTGGACACTGAAGCTTTCTTT	CASSPKSQVDTEAFF
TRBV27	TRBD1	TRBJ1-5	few	TGTGCCAGCAGTTTATCGCAGGGGGATCAGCCCCAGCATTTT	CASSLSQGDQPQHF
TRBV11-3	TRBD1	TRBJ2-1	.	TGTGCCAGCAGCTCCCCCCGCACAGGGGTCGATGAGCAGTTCTTC	CASSSPRTGVDEQFF
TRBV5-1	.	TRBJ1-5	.	TGCGCCAGCAGCCGGGAGGGTATGAGCAATCAGCCCCAGCATTTT	CASSREGMSNQPQHF
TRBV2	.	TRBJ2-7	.	TGTGCCAGCAGTGAACGGGATTACGAGCAGTACTTC	CASSERDYEQYF
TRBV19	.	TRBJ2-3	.	TGTGCCAGTAGTCGGGCAGATACGCAGTATTTT	CASSRADTQYF
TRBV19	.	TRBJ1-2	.	TGTGCCAGTAGCCGAGGGCGGGAAACGAACTATGGCTACACCTTC	CASSRGRETNYGYTF
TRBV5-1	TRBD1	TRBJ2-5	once	TGCGCCAGCAGCTTACCGGGACAGCAAGAGACCCAGTACTTC	CASSLPGQQETQYF
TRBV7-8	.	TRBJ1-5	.	TGTGCCAGCAGCTTCTATCAGGGGTCGAGGCCCCAGCATTTT	CASSFYQGSRPQHF
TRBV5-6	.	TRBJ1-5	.	TGTGCCAGCAGCCCCGGACAGTGGGGTCAGCCCCAGCATTTT	CASSPGQWGQPQHF
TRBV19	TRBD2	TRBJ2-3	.	TGTGCCAGTAGTATACTCGGCGGGAGGACAGATACGCAGTATTTT	CASSILGGRTDTQYF
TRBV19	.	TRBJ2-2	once	TGTGCCAGTAGTATGCGGAGTCAAAACACCGGGGAGCTGTTTTTT	CASSMRSQNTGELFF
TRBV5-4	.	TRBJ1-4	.	TGTGCCAGCAGCTCCGGACAGCCCTCACCCGATGAACTGTTTTTT	CASSSGQPSPDELFF
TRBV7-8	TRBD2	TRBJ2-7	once	TGTGCCAGCAGCACCTACGGGGGGACCACCTACGAGCAGTACTTC	CASSTYGGTTYEQYF
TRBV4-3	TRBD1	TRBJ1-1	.	TGCGCCAGCAGCCAAGATAGGACAGGGACTGAAGCTTTCTTT	CASSQDRTGTEAFF
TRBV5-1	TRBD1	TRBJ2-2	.	TGCGCCAGCAGCTCTGGGACAGGGGCCGGAAGGGAGCTGTTTTTT	CASSSGTGAGRELFF
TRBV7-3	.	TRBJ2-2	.	TGTGCCAGCAGCCCTCTCGGAGGGGCGAACACCGGGGAGCTGTTTTTT	CASSPLGGANTGELFF
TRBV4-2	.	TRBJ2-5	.	TGTGCCAGCAGCCAAGATCCGCTCGCGGGTTTGGAGACCCAGTACTTC	CASSQDPLAGLETQYF
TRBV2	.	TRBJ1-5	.	TGTGCCAGCTGCGGCAGCAATAGCAATCAGCCCCAGCATTTT	CASCGSNSNQPQHF
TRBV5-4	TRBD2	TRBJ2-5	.	TGTGCCAGCAGCCGTGCGGGAGGAGAGACCCAGTACTTC	CASSRAGGETQYF
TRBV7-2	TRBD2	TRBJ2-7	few	TGTGCCAGCAGCTTCCAAGGACTAGAGGGCGAGCAGTACTTC	CASSFQGLEGEQYF
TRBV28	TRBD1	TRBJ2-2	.	TGTGCCAGCAGAGCACAGGGGGCAACCACCGGGGAGCTGTTTTTT	CASRAQGATTGELFF
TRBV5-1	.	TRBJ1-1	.	TGCGCCAGCTGCCAAGACGGGACATCGGGAACTGAAGCTTTCTTT	CASCQDGTSGTEAFF
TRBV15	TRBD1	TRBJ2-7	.	TGTGCCACCAGCAGAGAGGGACAGTTCTCCTACGAGCAGTACTTC	CATSREGQFSYEQYF
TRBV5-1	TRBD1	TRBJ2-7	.	TGCGCCAGCAGCCCGTGGGACAGGGGTATCAACGAGCAGTACTTC	CASSPWDRGINEQYF
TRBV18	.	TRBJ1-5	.	TGTGCCAGCTCACCACCCGATGGGGCTGGGCAGCCCCAGCATTTT	CASSPPDGAGQPQHF
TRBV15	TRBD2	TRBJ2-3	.	TGTGCCACCAGCAGTAGCGGGAGTTGGGCAGATACGCAGTATTTT	CATSSSGSWADTQYF
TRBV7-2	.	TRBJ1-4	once	TGTGCCAGCAGCTTGGGAGCAACTAATGAAAAACTGTTTTTT	CASSLGATNEKLFF
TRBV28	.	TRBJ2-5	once	TGTGCCAGCAGTTTGAGGGTCGATCGGGAGGAGACCCAGTACTTC	CASSLRVDREETQYF
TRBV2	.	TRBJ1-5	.	TGTGCCAGCAGAATTGGGGCTAGCAATCAGCCCCAGCATTTT	CASRIGASNQPQHF